The 5 T cell receptor beta chains reported below all come from one sample, sequenced in a study of shared clonotypes between healthy human individuals. This table comes from immunoSEQ multiplex PCR, and its TCRdb copy is limited to in-frame clones, with some not included. The sample carries approximately 620,000 clones, more than 95% recorded once. Source material: naive CD4+ T cells sorted from blood. The subset: CD45RA+ positively selected. The source is a woman aged 25 to 45 in good health.

The gene calls are TRBV6-4 and TRBJ2-1; 11 bases are a match to TRBD2. The junction had 4 bases not matched to a gene; V was cut back by 6 bases and J by 3 bases. Germline assignment: CDR1 MRHNA and CDR2 SNTAGT. The CDR3 is made up of 15 amino acids. DNA for the CDR3: TGTGCCAGCAGCTCCGGGACTAGCGGCTACAATGAGCAGTTCTTC. Translating it yields CASSSGTSGYNEQFF.

The CDR3 DNA sequence: TGTGCCAGTAGTATCCCAGCCCTGGGGCAGCCCCAGCATTTT. It codes for CASSIPALGQPQHF. The chain employs TRBV19 and TRBJ1-5, with D unresolved. This CDR3 comprises 14 residues. Germline lookup yields CDR1 LNHDA and CDR2 SQIVND (reference sequence). V lost 3 bases and J lost 7, with 13 bases in between.

V usage is TRBV5-8 and J usage is TRBJ2-5; no definite D call. The CDR3 covers 16 residues. The germline V gene has CDR1 SGHTS and CDR2 YDEGEE. V lost 5 bases, J lost 3 bases, and 20 bases lay in between. CDR3 nucleotides: TGTGCCAGCAGTCCCAGGACCCGAATAGCAAAAGAGACCCAGTACTTC. Protein: CASSPRTRIAKETQYF.

The J gene is TRBJ2-7, the V gene TRBV7-9; D is uncertain. V was trimmed by 1 base and J by 2 bases, leaving 9 bases between them. The CDR3 totals 14 residues. Per germline, CDR1 SEHNR and CDR2 FQNEAQ (reference sequence). CDR3 sequence reads: CASSLEIRTYEQYF. The DNA for the CDR3 is TGTGCCAGCAGCTTAGAAATCAGGACCTACGAGCAGTACTTC.

This sequence joins TRBV10-3 and TRBJ2-7, with D perhaps being TRBD1 or TRBD2 (5 bases each). This CDR3 has 15 residues. V was trimmed by 5 bases and J by 6 bases, leaving 20 bases between them. Germline V gives CDR1 ENHRY, CDR2 SYGVKD. The CDR3 loop is CAISPSSGSWSEQYF. DNA for the CDR3: TGTGCCATCAGTCCAAGCTCAGGGAGCTGGAGCGAGCAGTACTTC.